A single sample gave rise to the 5 T cell receptor beta chains below, sequenced in a study of T cells after yellow fever vaccination. One entry per CDR3 protein results from TCRdb running MiXCR on the 5' RACE reads. The table lists some 97,000 distinct CDR3 sequences, around 5.8% of them singletons. Here the sequenced sample was CD8+ T cells sorted from PBMCs, taken 10 days after the yellow fever booster vaccination. The receptors shown here come from a man between 18 and 29 years old who received the YFV17D yellow fever vaccine.

In this sample, this clonotype turned up a few times. The chain uses TRBV5-1 and TRBJ2-1, with a possible D match to TRBD2 (7 bases). This CDR3 spans 13 amino acids. V lost 4 bases and J lost 7, with 12 bases in between. Germline V gene data show CDR1 as SGHRS and CDR2 as YFSETQ. The CDR3 region is CASSPEGGNEQFF. The CDR3 nucleotides read TGCGCCAGCAGCCCCGAGGGGGGGAATGAGCAGTTCTTC.

There are a few counts of this clonotype. The chain combines TRBV4-1 with TRBJ2-7; D is unresolved. This CDR3 region has 14 residues. Germline CDR1 is MGHRA and CDR2 is YSYEKL. The V end lost 2 bases, the J end lost 3 bases, and 11 bases lay between the germline ends. CDR3 sequence (DNA): TGCGCCAGCAGCCAAATCGATGTAGGCTACGAGCAGTACTTC. Protein: CASSQIDVGYEQYF.

This clonotype was detected only a few times. The chain combines TRBV12-3 or TRBV12-4 with TRBJ2-3; 8 bases fit TRBD1. CDR3 length: 16 amino acids. J was trimmed by 2 bases and V by 5 bases; bases with no gene match: 9. As DNA, the CDR3 is TGTGCCAGCAGTCATCCGACAGGGGAGAACACAGATACGCAGTATTTT. Translating it yields CASSHPTGENTDTQYF.

This clonotype has a count of ten or more. The CDR3 sequence: CATSQGRGRSQETQYF. CDR3 sequence (DNA): TGTGCCACCAGCCAGGGACGGGGGAGATCCCAAGAGACCCAGTACTTC. The J gene is TRBJ2-5, the V gene TRBV15; D possibly corresponds to TRBD2 (6 bases). The germline V and J ends were trimmed by 5 bases and 1 base, with 17 bases remaining between them. The V gene's germline CDR1 is LNHNV and CDR2 YYDKDF (reference sequence). This CDR3 is built from 16 residues.

The chain recombines TRBV7-8 with TRBJ2-7, with D perhaps matching TRBD1 or TRBD2 (5 bases each). The CDR3 has 16 residues. Trimming shortened V by 4 bases and J by 3 bases, and 19 bases separated the two germline ends. CDR1 and CDR2 (germline): SGHVS, FQNEAQ. The DNA of the CDR3 is TGTGCCAGCAGCTCGGTTACTCCGGGACCAGACTACGAGCAGTACTTC. It yields the protein CASSSVTPGPDYEQYF.